Below, 19 T cell receptor beta chains from the same sample are listed, as sequenced in a study of T-cell memory formation after mild COVID-19. TCRdb reprocessed the 5' RACE reads with MiXCR, giving one entry per CDR3 protein. The repertoire includes about 130,000 distinct CDR3 sequences, more than 15% of them detected once, and more than 11% sits in the top ten. The sample was PBMCs or a T cell subset sorted from them (not recorded which). Every receptor here comes from an adult woman who had mild COVID-19 (a few samples of this study predate the infection). Cell type and time point are not known.

This clonotype appeared a few times. V gene TRBV7-9 combines with J gene TRBJ1-3; D is perhaps TRBD1 (5 bases). With 0 bases removed from V and 7 bases from J, the gap between germline ends came to 13 bases. The germline V gene encodes CDR1 SEHNR and CDR2 FQNEAQ (reference sequence). The CDR3 has 15 amino acids. The CDR3 region is CASSLAGLLGNTIYF. CDR3 DNA: TGTGCCAGCAGCTTAGCGGGACTGCTGGGGAACACCATATATTTT.

This chain's CDR3 is CASSLAAGGQHEKLFF. The CDR3 coding sequence is TGTGCCAGCAGCTTAGCCGCCGGGGGGCAACATGAAAAACTGTTTTTT. V is TRBV7-6 and J is TRBJ1-4, with D possibly being TRBD1 (6 bases). Germline V gives CDR1 SGHVS, CDR2 FNYEAQ. This CDR3 is built from 16 residues. V lost 0 bases and J lost 6, with 14 bases in between. Together with reference TRBV7-6 and TRBJ1-4, the CDR3 gives the full variable domain: GAGVSQSPRYKVTKRGQDVALRCDPISGHVSLYWYRQALGQGPEFLTYFNYEAQQDKSGLPNDRFSAERPEGSISTLTIQRTEQRDSAMYRCASSLAAGGQHEKLFFGSGTQLSVL.

This clonotype was detected many times. The rearrangement joins TRBV14 to TRBJ2-7; D possibly corresponds to TRBD1 (6 bases). CDR3 length: 14 residues. V shed 1 base and J shed 2 bases, with 9 bases lying between them. The germline V gene encodes CDR1 SGHDN and CDR2 FVKESK. CDR3 DNA: TGTGCCAGCAGCCAAGCGGGACAAACCTACGAGCAGTACTTC. This sequence encodes CASSQAGQTYEQYF.

The chain combines TRBV5-4 with TRBJ2-1; 7 bases line up with TRBD1. Germline V gene sequence: CDR1 SGHNT, CDR2 YYREEE (reference sequence). J gave up 5 bases and V 5 bases, and 1 base lay outside the gene matches. CDR3 length equals 12 residues. The CDR3 protein is CASSRGHNEQFF. The CDR3 DNA follows: TGTGCCAGCAGTAGGGGGCACAATGAGCAGTTCTTC.

This clonotype was recorded at least ten times. CDR3 coding DNA: TGTGCCAGCAGTGTGAATGGAAATGAGCAGTTCTTC. It translates to CASSVNGNEQFF. The chain carries TRBV6-1 and TRBJ2-1, with D unresolved. This CDR3 is built from 12 residues. The germline V gene encodes CDR1 MNHNS and CDR2 SASEGT. V dropped 4 bases and J dropped 7 bases, with 8 bases sitting between them.

A few counts support this clonotype. V is TRBV24-1 and J is TRBJ2-7, with D unresolved. Looked up from germline, CDR1 is KGHDR and CDR2 is SFDVKD. The germline V and J ends were trimmed by 8 bases and 1 base, with 11 bases remaining between them. The CDR3 length is 13 residues. In DNA form, the CDR3 reads TGTGCCACCATGGCGCCAGTTTCCTACGAGCAGTACTTC. Translation: CATMAPVSYEQYF.

This clonotype showed up just once. The gene calls are TRBV7-9 and TRBJ2-7, with 9 bases identical to TRBD2. In germline, CDR1 is SEHNR, CDR2 FQNEAQ (reference sequence). Unmatched junction bases numbered 3, after V lost 5 bases and J lost 7 bases. The CDR3 runs to 12 residues. This CDR3 is CASSASGVEQYF. CDR3 sequence (DNA): TGTGCCAGCAGCGCTAGCGGGGTTGAGCAGTACTTC.

This clonotype appeared a few times. The chain links TRBV18 to TRBJ2-7; the match to TRBD1 covers 10 bases. CDR3 length equals 16 residues. V dropped 6 bases and J dropped 5; count of bases not matched to a gene: 13. In germline, CDR1 is KGHSH, CDR2 LQKENI. This chain's CDR3 is CASSQMTGGINDEQYF. CDR3 nucleotide sequence: TGTGCCAGCTCGCAAATGACAGGGGGCATTAACGACGAGCAGTACTTC.

The chain has TRBV11-3 and TRBJ2-7; D unresolved. The CDR3 totals 13 residues. V lost 4 bases to trimming and J lost 0 bases, with 7 bases between them. Germline CDR1 SGHNT, CDR2 YENEEA. The CDR3 DNA reads as TGTGCCAGCAGCTACCTGGTCTCCTACGAGCAGTACTTC. Translated, it gives CASSYLVSYEQYF.

The V gene is TRBV7-3, the J gene TRBJ1-1, with D maybe TRBD1 (5 bases). The CDR3 is 17 amino acids. Trimming took 0 bases from V and 0 from J, leaving 14 bases between them. The germline gives CDR1 SGHTA, CDR2 FQGTGA. The CDR3 nucleotides are TGTGCCAGCAGCTTAACGAAGAGGGGCCCCATGAACACTGAAGCTTTCTTT. Protein product: CASSLTKRGPMNTEAFF.

Only a few counts were recorded for this clonotype. The chain joins TRBV18 to TRBJ2-7; 8 bases align to TRBD1. The V and J ends lost 4 bases and 4 bases, in that order; junction bases with no gene match: 6. The length of the CDR3 is 14 residues. Germline V CDR1 and CDR2: KGHSH, LQKENI. In DNA form, the CDR3 reads TGTGCCAGCTCACGCACGACAGGGGAGTACGAGCAGTACTTC. Translated: CASSRTTGEYEQYF.

This clonotype has only one observation. This rearrangement joins TRBV6-5 to TRBJ2-1; the match to TRBD2 covers 14 bases. V dropped 5 bases and J dropped 7; count of bases not matched to a gene: 10. The length of the CDR3 is 17 residues. Germline assignment: CDR1 MNHEY and CDR2 SVGAGI. This chain's CDR3 is CASSRTAGTSGSNEQFF. CDR3 coding DNA: TGTGCCAGCAGTCGAACAGCCGGGACTAGCGGGAGTAATGAGCAGTTCTTC.

The genes are TRBV20-1 and TRBJ2-7, with a possible D match to TRBD1 (6 bases). CDR3 length equals 14 residues. Germline assignment: CDR1 DFQATT and CDR2 SNEGSKA (reference sequence). Trimming pared 5 bases from V and 2 bases from J, leaving 16 bases between. CDR3 coding DNA: TGCAGTGCTCTTAGACAGGTTTCGACCTACGAGCAGTACTTC. It codes for CSALRQVSTYEQYF.

This clonotype was observed a few times. This rearrangement joins TRBV12-3 or TRBV12-4 to TRBJ2-4; tentatively, D is TRBD2 (5 bases). The germline V and J ends were trimmed by 5 bases and 4 bases, with 12 bases remaining between them. The CDR3 is 14 amino acids. The CDR3 region is CASSVRETKNIQYF. The CDR3 nucleotides are TGTGCCAGCAGTGTCCGGGAAACTAAAAACATTCAGTACTTC.

This clonotype was detected only a few times. This chain joins TRBV12-3 or TRBV12-4 and TRBJ2-7, with D maybe TRBD1 (6 bases). The length of the CDR3 is 17 residues. Trimming pared 3 bases from V and 3 bases from J, leaving 21 bases between. Here the CDR3 reads CASSFDAPGQPYYEQYF. In DNA, the CDR3 is TGTGCCAGCAGTTTCGACGCGCCGGGACAACCGTACTACGAGCAGTACTTC.

Regarding this clonotype: The CDR3 does not end in the conserved phenylalanine or tryptophan, so this is likely a read error. V and J are TRBV27 and TRBJ2-7; no clear D. Germline values: CDR1 MNHEY, CDR2 SMNVEV (reference sequence). The CDR3 length is 14 residues. Trimming took 5 bases from V and 0 from J, leaving 11 bases between them. CDR3 amino acids: CASSPRRSSYEQYL. CDR3 nucleotide sequence: TGTGCCAGCAGTCCGCGCAGGAGCTCCTACGAGCAGTACCTC.

This clonotype was detected ten times or more. This sequence joins TRBV2 and TRBJ2-5; no definite D call. The CDR3 contains 11 residues. Deletions cut 6 bases from V and 5 bases from J, with 7 bases between. Germline lookup yields CDR1 SNHLY and CDR2 FYNNEI. CDR3 in amino acids: CASSDRETQYF. In DNA form, the CDR3 reads TGTGCCAGCAGCGATCGGGAGACCCAGTACTTC.

This chain connects TRBV7-9 to TRBJ1-5; tentatively, D is TRBD1 (6 bases). V was shortened by 2 bases and J by 5 bases, with 16 bases between the two germline ends. Germline V lookup: CDR1 SEHNR, CDR2 FQNEAQ (reference sequence). This CDR3 is built from 16 residues. The DNA of the CDR3 is TGTGCCAGCAGCTTATCTCAGGGGCGGATCGATCAGCCCCAGCATTTT. Translating gives CASSLSQGRIDQPQHF.

V gene TRBV7-6 combines with J gene TRBJ2-7; D is tentatively TRBD1 or TRBD2 (6 bases each). The V gene lost 0 bases and the J gene lost 2 bases, with 11 bases spanning the gap. Germline CDR1 reads SGHVS; CDR2 reads FNYEAQ. The CDR3 totals 15 residues. This chain's CDR3 is CASSLAGGLAYEQYF. CDR3 nucleotide sequence: TGTGCCAGCAGCTTAGCAGGGGGGCTGGCCTACGAGCAGTACTTC.